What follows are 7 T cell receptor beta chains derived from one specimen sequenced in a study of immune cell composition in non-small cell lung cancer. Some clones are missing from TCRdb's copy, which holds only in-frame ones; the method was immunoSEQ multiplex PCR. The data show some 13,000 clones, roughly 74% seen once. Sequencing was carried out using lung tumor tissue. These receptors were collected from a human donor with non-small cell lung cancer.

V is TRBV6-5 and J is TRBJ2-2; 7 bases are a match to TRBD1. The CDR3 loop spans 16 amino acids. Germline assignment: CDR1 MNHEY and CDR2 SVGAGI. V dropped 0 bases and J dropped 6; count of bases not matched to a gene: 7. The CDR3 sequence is CASSYSPDRAAGELFF. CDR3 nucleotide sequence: TGTGCCAGCAGTTACTCACCAGACAGGGCCGCCGGGGAGCTGTTTTTT.

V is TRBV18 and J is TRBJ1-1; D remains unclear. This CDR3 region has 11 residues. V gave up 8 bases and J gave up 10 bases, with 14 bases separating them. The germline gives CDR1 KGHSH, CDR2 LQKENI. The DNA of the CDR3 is TGTGCCAGCCAGGAAAGGGAGGCAGCTTTCTTT. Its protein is CASQEREAAFF.

In DNA, the CDR3 is TGTGCCAGCAGGAGACAGGGGGCTATCTATGGCTACACCTTC. This encodes CASRRQGAIYGYTF. The chain recombines TRBV2 with TRBJ1-2; 10 nucleotides match TRBD1. V lost 6 bases and J lost 4; bases outside the gene matches: 5. The germline CDR1 and CDR2 sequences are SNHLY and FYNNEI. The CDR3 is 14 residues long. The full variable domain, in which reference TRBV2 and TRBJ1-2 provide the parts outside the CDR3, is EPEVTQTPSHQVTQMGQEVILRCVPISNHLYFYWYRQILGQKVEFLVSFYNNEISEKSEIFDDQFSVERPDGSNFTLKIRSTKLEDSAMYFCASRRQGAIYGYTFGSGTRLTVV.

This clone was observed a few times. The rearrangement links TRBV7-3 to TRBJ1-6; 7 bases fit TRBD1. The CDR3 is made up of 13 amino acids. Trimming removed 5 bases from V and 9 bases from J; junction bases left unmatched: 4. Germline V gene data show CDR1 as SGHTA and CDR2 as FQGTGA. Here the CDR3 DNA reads TGTGCCAGCAGCGAGAACAGGGGTTCACCCCTCCACTTT. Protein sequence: CASSENRGSPLHF. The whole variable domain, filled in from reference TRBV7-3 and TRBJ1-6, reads GAGVSQTPSNKVTEKGKYVELRCDPISGHTALYWYRQSLGQGPEFLIYFQGTGAADDSGLPNDRFFAVRPEGSVSTLKIQRTERGDSAVYLCASSENRGSPLHFGNGTRLTVT.

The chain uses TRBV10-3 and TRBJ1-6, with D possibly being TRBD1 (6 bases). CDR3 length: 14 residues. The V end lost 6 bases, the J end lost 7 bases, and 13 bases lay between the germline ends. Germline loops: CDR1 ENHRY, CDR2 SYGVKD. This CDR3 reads CAISSQGGNSPLHF. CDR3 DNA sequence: TGTGCCATCAGCTCACAGGGTGGGAATTCACCCCTCCACTTT.

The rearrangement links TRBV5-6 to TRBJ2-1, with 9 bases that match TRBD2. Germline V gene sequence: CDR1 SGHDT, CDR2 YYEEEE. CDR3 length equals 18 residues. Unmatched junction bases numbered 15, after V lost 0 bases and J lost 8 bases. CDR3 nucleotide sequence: TGTGCCAGCAGCTTGGAAGGGTTTGGTAGCGGGGGAATGGATGAGCAGTTCTTC. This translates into CASSLEGFGSGGMDEQFF. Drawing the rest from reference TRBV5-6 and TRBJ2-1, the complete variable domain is DAGVTQSPTHLIKTRGQQVTLRCSPKSGHDTVSWYQQALGQGPQFIFQYYEEEERQRGNFPDRFSGHQFPNYSSELNVNALLLGDSALYLCASSLEGFGSGGMDEQFFGPGTRLTVL.

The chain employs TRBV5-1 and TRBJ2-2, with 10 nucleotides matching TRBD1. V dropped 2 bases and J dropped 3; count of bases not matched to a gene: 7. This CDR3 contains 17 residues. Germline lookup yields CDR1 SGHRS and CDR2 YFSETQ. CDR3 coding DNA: TGCGCCAGCAGCTTTCAAGGACAGGGGGTCGACACCGGGGAGCTGTTTTTT. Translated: CASSFQGQGVDTGELFF.